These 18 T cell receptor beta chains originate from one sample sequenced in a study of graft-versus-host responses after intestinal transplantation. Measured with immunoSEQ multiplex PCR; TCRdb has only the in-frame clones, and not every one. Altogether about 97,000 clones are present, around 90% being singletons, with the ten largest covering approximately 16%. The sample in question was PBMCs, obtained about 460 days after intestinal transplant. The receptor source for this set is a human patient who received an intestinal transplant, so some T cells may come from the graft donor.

CDR3 nucleotides: TGTGCCAGCAGTTCCGGGACGGGAGTTTCTGAAGCTTTCTTT. This sequence encodes CASSSGTGVSEAFF. The J gene is TRBJ1-1, the V gene TRBV6-5; a possible D gene is TRBD1 (5 bases). Per germline, CDR1 MNHEY and CDR2 SVGAGI. The V and J ends lost 4 bases and 6 bases respectively, with 15 bases between them. The CDR3 contains 14 residues.

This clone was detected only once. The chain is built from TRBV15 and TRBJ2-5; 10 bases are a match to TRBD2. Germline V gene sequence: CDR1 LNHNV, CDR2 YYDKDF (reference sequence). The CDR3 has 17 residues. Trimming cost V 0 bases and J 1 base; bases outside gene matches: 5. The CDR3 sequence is CATSRDFASGGQETQYF. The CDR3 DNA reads TGTGCCACCAGCAGAGATTTCGCTAGCGGGGGCCAAGAGACCCAGTACTTC.

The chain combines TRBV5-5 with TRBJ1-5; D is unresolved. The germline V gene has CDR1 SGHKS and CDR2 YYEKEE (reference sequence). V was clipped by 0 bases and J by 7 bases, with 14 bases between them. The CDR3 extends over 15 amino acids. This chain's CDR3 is CASSLAVHTGQPQHF. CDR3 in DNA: TGTGCCAGCAGCTTGGCCGTTCACACGGGGCAGCCCCAGCATTTT.

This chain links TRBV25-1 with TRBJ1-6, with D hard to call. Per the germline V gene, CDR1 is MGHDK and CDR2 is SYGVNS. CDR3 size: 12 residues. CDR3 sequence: CGTSVADSPLHF. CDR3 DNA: TGTGGCACGTCCGTGGCCGATTCACCCCTCCACTTT. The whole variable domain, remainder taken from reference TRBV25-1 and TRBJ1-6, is EADIYQTPRYLVIGTGKKITLECSQTMGHDKMYWYQQDPGMELHLIHYSYGVNSTEKGDLSSESTVSRIRTEHFPLTLESARPSHTSQYLCGTSVADSPLHFGNGTRLTVT.

The CDR3: CASSPGGKAYEQYF. The CDR3 DNA follows: TGTGCCAGCAGCCCCGGGGGGAAGGCCTACGAGCAGTACTTC. The J gene is TRBJ2-7, the V gene TRBV11-2, with TRBD2 matching 7 bases. Trimming removed 5 bases from V and 2 bases from J; junction bases left unmatched: 6. The CDR3 has 14 residues. CDR1 and CDR2 from the germline V gene are SGHAT and FQNNGV.

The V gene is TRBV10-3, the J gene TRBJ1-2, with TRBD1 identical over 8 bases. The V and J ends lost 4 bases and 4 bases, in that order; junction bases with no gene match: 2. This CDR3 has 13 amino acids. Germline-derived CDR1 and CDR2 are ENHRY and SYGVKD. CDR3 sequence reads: CAISVGQGYGYTF. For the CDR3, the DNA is TGTGCCATCAGTGTCGGACAGGGCTATGGCTACACCTTC.

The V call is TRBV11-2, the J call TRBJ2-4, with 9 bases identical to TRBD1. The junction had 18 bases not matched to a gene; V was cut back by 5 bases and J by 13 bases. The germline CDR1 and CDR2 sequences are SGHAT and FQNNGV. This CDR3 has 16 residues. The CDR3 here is CASSPSPQGAVRPQYF. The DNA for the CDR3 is TGTGCCAGCAGCCCTTCCCCACAGGGGGCCGTACGCCCACAGTACTTC.

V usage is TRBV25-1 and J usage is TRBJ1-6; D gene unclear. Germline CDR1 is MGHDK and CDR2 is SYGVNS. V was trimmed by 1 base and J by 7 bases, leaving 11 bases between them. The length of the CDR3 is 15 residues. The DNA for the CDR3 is TGTGCCAGCAGTGAATCCCGGGGTAGGAATTCACCCCTCCACTTT. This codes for CASSESRGRNSPLHF. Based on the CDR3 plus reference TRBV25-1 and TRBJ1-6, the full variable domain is EADIYQTPRYLVIGTGKKITLECSQTMGHDKMYWYQQDPGMELHLIHYSYGVNSTEKGDLSSESTVSRIRTEHFPLTLESARPSHTSQYLCASSESRGRNSPLHFGNGTRLTVT.

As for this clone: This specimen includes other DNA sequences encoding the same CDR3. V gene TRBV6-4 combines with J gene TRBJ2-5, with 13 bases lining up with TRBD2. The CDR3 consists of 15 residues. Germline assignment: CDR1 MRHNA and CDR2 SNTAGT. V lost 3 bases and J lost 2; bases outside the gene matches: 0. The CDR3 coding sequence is TGTGCCAGCAGTGAACTAGCGGGGGGGCAAGAGACCCAGTACTTC. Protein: CASSELAGGQETQYF.

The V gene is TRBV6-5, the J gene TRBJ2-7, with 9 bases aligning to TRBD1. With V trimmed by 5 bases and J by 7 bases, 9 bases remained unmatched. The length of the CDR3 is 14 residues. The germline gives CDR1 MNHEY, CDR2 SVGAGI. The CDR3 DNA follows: TGTGCCAGCAGTAAACAGGGGGCGCTGAGGGAGCAGTACTTC. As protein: CASSKQGALREQYF.

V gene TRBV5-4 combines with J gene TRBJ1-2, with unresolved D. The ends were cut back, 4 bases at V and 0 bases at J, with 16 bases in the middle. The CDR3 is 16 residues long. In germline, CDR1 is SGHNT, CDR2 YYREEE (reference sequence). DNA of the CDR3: TGTGCCAGCAGCCACCGACAAGCACTGCCTAACTATGGCTACACCTTC. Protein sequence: CASSHRQALPNYGYTF. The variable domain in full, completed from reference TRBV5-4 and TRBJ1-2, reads ETGVTQSPTHLIKTRGQQVTLRCSSQSGHNTVSWYQQALGQGPQFIFQYYREEENGRGNFPPRFSGLQFPNYSSELNVNALELDDSALYLCASSHRQALPNYGYTFGSGTRLTVV.

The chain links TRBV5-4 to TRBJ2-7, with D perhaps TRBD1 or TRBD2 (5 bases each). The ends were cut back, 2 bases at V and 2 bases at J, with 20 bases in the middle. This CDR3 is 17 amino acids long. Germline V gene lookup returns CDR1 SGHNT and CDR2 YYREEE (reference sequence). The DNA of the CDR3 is TGTGCCAGCAGCTTCGGACCCGGGACGCGAAACCCCTACGAGCAGTACTTC. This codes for CASSFGPGTRNPYEQYF.

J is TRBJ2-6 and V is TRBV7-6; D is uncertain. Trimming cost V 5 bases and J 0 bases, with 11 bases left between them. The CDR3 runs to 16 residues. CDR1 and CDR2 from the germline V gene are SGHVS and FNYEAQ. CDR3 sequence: CASSQLWSSGANVLTF. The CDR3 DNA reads TGTGCCAGCAGCCAATTATGGAGCTCTGGGGCCAACGTCCTGACTTTC.

The CDR3, as DNA: TGTGCCAGCTCACCCAGGACGGGGACAGATACGCAGTATTTT. It translates to CASSPRTGTDTQYF. The chain uses TRBV18 and TRBJ2-3; tentative D call: TRBD2 (5 bases). Germline CDR1 and CDR2: KGHSH and LQKENI. The CDR3 has 14 amino acids. V lost 3 bases and J lost 3, with 10 bases in between.

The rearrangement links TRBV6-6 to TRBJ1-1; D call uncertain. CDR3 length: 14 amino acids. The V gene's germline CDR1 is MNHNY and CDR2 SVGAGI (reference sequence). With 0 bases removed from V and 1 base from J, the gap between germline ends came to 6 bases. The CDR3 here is CASSYSAGNTEAFF. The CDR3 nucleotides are TGTGCCAGCAGTTACTCGGCGGGGAACACTGAAGCTTTCTTT.

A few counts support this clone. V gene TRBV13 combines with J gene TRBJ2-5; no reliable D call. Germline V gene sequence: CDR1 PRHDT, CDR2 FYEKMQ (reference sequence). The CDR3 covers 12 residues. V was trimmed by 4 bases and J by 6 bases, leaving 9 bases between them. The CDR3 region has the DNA TGTGCCAGCAGCTGCCTGAAGAAGACCCAGTACTTC. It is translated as CASSCLKKTQYF.

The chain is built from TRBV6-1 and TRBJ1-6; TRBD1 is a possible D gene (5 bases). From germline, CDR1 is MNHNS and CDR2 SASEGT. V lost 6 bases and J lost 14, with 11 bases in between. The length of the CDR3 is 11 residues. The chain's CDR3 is CASSHSGALHF. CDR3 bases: TGTGCCAGCAGCCATTCGGGGGCCCTCCACTTT.

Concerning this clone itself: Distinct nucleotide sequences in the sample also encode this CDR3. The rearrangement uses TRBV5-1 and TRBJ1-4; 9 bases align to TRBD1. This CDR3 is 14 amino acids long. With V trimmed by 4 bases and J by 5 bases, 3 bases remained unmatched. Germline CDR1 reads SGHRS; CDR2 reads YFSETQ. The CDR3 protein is CASSPDRGNEKLFF. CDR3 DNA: TGCGCCAGCAGCCCCGACAGGGGGAATGAAAAACTGTTTTTT.